The 32 T cell receptor beta chains presented below share a single source sample, sequenced in a study of T-cell reconstitution after alpha-beta-depleted transplantation in children. Unique molecular identifiers were incorporated into the prepared TCRbeta library. Each CDR3 protein is one row after TCRdb ran MiXCR on the PCR reads. Among around 250,000 distinct CDR3 sequences listed, about 23% were seen once. Source: PBMCs, taken before TCRalphabeta/CD19-depleted stem cell transplant. The receptors shown here come from a girl aged 2 to 9 with Fanconi anemia, due to receive a stem cell transplant.

The sample holds many counts of this clonotype. The CDR3 DNA sequence: TGCGCCAGCATGCGCAAACAGAATGCGAACTTAGCCAAAAACATTCAGTACTTC. Protein: CASMRKQNANLAKNIQYF. The rearrangement uses TRBV10-2 and TRBJ2-4; no clear D gene. The CDR3 sequence is 18 residues long. CDR1 WSHSY and CDR2 SAAADI come from the germline V gene. V was trimmed by 7 bases and J by 0 bases, leaving 22 bases between them.

The chain combines TRBV20-1 with TRBJ2-5; 8 bases map to TRBD2. The CDR3 is 23 residues long. Per germline, CDR1 DFQATT and CDR2 SNEGSKA (reference sequence). The trim removed 3 bases at V and 2 bases at J, leaving 32 bases unmatched. The DNA for the CDR3 is TGCAGTGCTAGTCGTCAGGGAGGAGACCGATTTAACTCGGGGGGGGTGTCACAAGAGACCCAGTACTTC. Translation: CSASRQGGDRFNSGGVSQETQYF.

This clonotype was found a few times. The chain recombines TRBV6-5 with TRBJ2-1; D may match TRBD1 or TRBD2 (6 bases each). Deletions cut 2 bases from V and 10 bases from J, with 21 bases between. Germline-derived CDR1 and CDR2 are MNHEY and SVGAGI. CDR3 length: 16 residues. The CDR3 DNA reads as TGTGCCAGCAGTTACCTCGGGGGCGGGGTCAACGGGGAGCAGTTCTTC. Its protein product is CASSYLGGGVNGEQFF.

This clonotype has only a few counts. The J gene is TRBJ2-1, the V gene TRBV29-1; no reliable D call. Trimming took 5 bases from V and 6 from J, leaving 17 bases between them. CDR1 SQVTM and CDR2 ANQGSEA come from the germline V gene. The CDR3 contains 14 residues. The CDR3 reads CSVLWLGRGNEQFF. The CDR3 nucleotides read TGCAGCGTTCTCTGGCTCGGTCGTGGCAATGAGCAGTTCTTC.

This clonotype was counted many times. V and J are TRBV6-5 and TRBJ2-1; D is perhaps TRBD1 or TRBD2 (5 bases each). The V gene lost 7 bases and the J gene lost 12 bases, with 13 bases spanning the gap. Germline V gene data show CDR1 as MNHEY and CDR2 as SVGAGI. The CDR3 has 11 residues. The CDR3 spells CASNLPGAQFF. The CDR3 coding sequence is TGTGCCAGCAACCTCCCCGGGGCGCAGTTCTTC.

This rearrangement joins TRBV5-1 to TRBJ2-1; D gene ambiguous. V lost 0 bases and J 4 bases, leaving 11 bases between the germline ends. Germline CDR1 is SGHRS and CDR2 is YFSETQ. The CDR3 spans 15 residues. The CDR3: CASSLADPGYNEQFF. CDR3 nucleotides: TGCGCCAGCAGCTTGGCGGACCCAGGTTACAATGAGCAGTTCTTC.

This clonotype was detected ten times or more. V and J are TRBV5-5 and TRBJ1-5, with TRBD1 identical over 7 bases. The CDR3 has 14 residues. CDR1 is SGHKS and CDR2 is YYEKEE in the germline V gene (reference sequence). After removal of 1 base from V and 7 bases from J, the junction contained 5 bases not matched to a gene. CDR3 protein: CASSLLQGGQPQHF. CDR3 in DNA: TGTGCCAGCAGCTTGTTGCAGGGGGGCCAGCCCCAGCATTTT. The full variable domain, with the rest looked up from reference TRBV5-5 and TRBJ1-5, is DAGVTQSPTHLIKTRGQQVTLRCSPISGHKSVSWYQQVLGQGPQFIFQYYEKEERGRGNFPDRFSARQFPNYSSELNVNALLLGDSALYLCASSLLQGGQPQHFGDGTRLSIL.

This clonotype was seen a handful of times. The chain recombines TRBV5-1 with TRBJ2-1; D gene uncertain. CDR1 SGHRS and CDR2 YFSETQ come from the germline V gene. There are 15 residues in the CDR3. V lost 2 bases and J 0 bases, leaving 9 bases between the germline ends. CDR3 loop: CASSLNSHSYNEQFF. As DNA, the CDR3 is TGCGCCAGCAGCTTAAACAGCCACTCCTACAATGAGCAGTTCTTC.

DNA of the CDR3: TGTGCCAGCAGTGAAAACCCGGGAACGGGCGAAAAACTGTTTTTT. It yields the protein CASSENPGTGEKLFF. The chain is built from TRBV28 and TRBJ1-4; the D is unclear. Germline-derived CDR1 and CDR2 are MDHEN and SYDVKM. Trimming shortened V by 5 bases and J by 8 bases, and 18 bases separated the two germline ends. CDR3 size: 15 residues.

The rearrangement joins TRBV20-1 to TRBJ2-3, with 13 bases aligning to TRBD2. J gave up 5 bases and V 3 bases, and 2 bases lay outside the gene matches. This CDR3 contains 14 residues. Germline V lookup: CDR1 DFQATT, CDR2 SNEGSKA (reference sequence). The CDR3 DNA is TGCAGTGCTAGCGGACTAGCGGGAGAAGATACGCAGTATTTT. Translated: CSASGLAGEDTQYF.

This clonotype was counted a few times. One end of the junction does not line up with germline, which may come from a read error. This rearrangement joins TRBV28 to TRBJ2-1; 10 positions match TRBD2. The CDR3 runs 16 residues. Germline V gene data show CDR1 as MDHEN and CDR2 as SYDVKM. DNA for the CDR3: TGTGCCAGCAGGTTATCAGCGGGAGGGCCGAACAATGAGCAGTTCTTC. It translates to CASRLSAGGPNNEQFF. Full variable domain (remainder filled in from reference TRBV28 and TRBJ2-1): DVKVTQSSRYLVKRTGEKVFLECVQDMDHENMFWYRQDPGLGLRLIYFSYDVKMKEKGDIPEGYSVSREKKERFSLILESASTNQTSMYLCASRLSAGGPNNEQFFGPGTRLTVL.

V gene TRBV20-1 combines with J gene TRBJ2-5; D is unresolved. Germline V gene lookup returns CDR1 DFQATT and CDR2 SNEGSKA (reference sequence). The ends were cut back, 2 bases at V and 2 bases at J, with 3 bases in the middle. CDR3 length: 11 residues. CDR3 loop: CSARQQETQYF. The DNA for the CDR3 is TGCAGTGCTAGACAGCAAGAGACCCAGTACTTC.

This clonotype occurred a few times. This sequence joins TRBV12-3 or TRBV12-4 and TRBJ2-5; perhaps TRBD2 as D (6 bases). V lost 2 bases and J 1 base, leaving 17 bases between the germline ends. The CDR3 is made up of 17 amino acids. CDR3 region: CASSLKISRDSQETQYF. The CDR3 DNA follows: TGTGCCAGCAGTTTAAAGATCTCCAGGGACTCCCAAGAGACCCAGTACTTC.

Concerning this clonotype itself: One base away lies a much larger clone, so this may be a sequencing read error. The chain combines TRBV7-2 with TRBJ2-3; D is uncertain. Trimming removed 3 bases from V and 2 bases from J, with 6 bases in between. This CDR3 spans 13 amino acids. Germline CDR1 and CDR2: SGHTA and FQGNSA. CDR3 coding DNA: TGTGCCAGCAGCTTCGACATCACAGATACGCAGTATTTT. Protein sequence: CASSFDITDTQYF. Complete variable domain (other parts from reference TRBV7-2 and TRBJ2-3): GAGVSQSPSNKVTEKGKDVELRCDPISGHTALYWYRQSLGQGLEFLIYFQGNSAPDKSGLPSDRFSAERTGGSVSTLTIQRTQQEDSAVYLCASSFDITDTQYFGPGTRLTVL.

The V and J genes are TRBV6-4 and TRBJ2-3; D assignment may be TRBD1 or TRBD2 (5 bases each). Germline V gene lookup returns CDR1 MRHNA and CDR2 SNTAGT. Trimming cost V 6 bases and J 0 bases, with 7 bases left between them. This CDR3 spans 13 amino acids. In DNA, the CDR3 is TGTGCCAGCAGCGGGGACAGCACAGATACGCAGTATTTT. This gives the protein CASSGDSTDTQYF.

The gene calls are TRBV24-1 and TRBJ1-2; maybe TRBD1 (6 bases). The germline CDR1 and CDR2 sequences are KGHDR and SFDVKD. The ends were cut back, 3 bases at V and 8 bases at J, with 12 bases in the middle. The CDR3 runs 13 residues. This CDR3 reads CATSDVRGSGYTF. In DNA, the CDR3 is TGTGCCACCAGTGATGTCAGGGGAAGCGGCTACACCTTC.

The table lists this clonotype with many counts. The chain recombines TRBV10-3 with TRBJ2-3; unclear D gene. The length of the CDR3 is 16 residues. The germline V and J ends were trimmed by 4 bases and 4 bases, with 18 bases remaining between them. Germline V lookup: CDR1 ENHRY, CDR2 SYGVKD. The CDR3 DNA follows: TGTGCCATCAGTGTGGCCCTAGACCCATGGGCAGATACGCAGTATTTT. Residues: CAISVALDPWADTQYF.

Only a few counts were recorded for this clonotype. The V call is TRBV20-1, the J call TRBJ1-5, with TRBD1 matching 9 bases. In germline, CDR1 is DFQATT, CDR2 SNEGSKA (reference sequence). The V segment lost 6 bases and the J segment 5 bases; nucleotides outside the gene matches: 11. The CDR3 runs to 15 residues. In nucleotides, the CDR3 is TGCAGTGCACGCCCGGGACAGGGTTTGCATCAGCCCCAGCATTTT. Its translation: CSARPGQGLHQPQHF.

This rearrangement joins TRBV29-1 to TRBJ2-7; TRBD1 agrees at 7 bases. There are 14 residues in the CDR3. V was clipped by 6 bases and J by 7 bases; unmatched bases: 15. CDR1 is SQVTM, CDR2 ANQGSEA, per germline. The DNA for the CDR3 is TGCAGCGTAAAAAAGGGACAGACCCCTCGTGAGCAGTACTTC. Amino acid sequence: CSVKKGQTPREQYF.

This clonotype appeared many times. V and J are TRBV12-3 or TRBV12-4 and TRBJ2-7; D gene ambiguous. Trimming left V 5 bases short and J 3 bases short, with 5 bases between. This CDR3 is 11 amino acids long. The CDR3 sequence is CASSPDYEQYF. CDR3 coding DNA: TGTGCCAGCAGTCCTGACTACGAGCAGTACTTC.

V is TRBV29-1 and J is TRBJ1-2; no definite D call. Trimming took off 6 bases at V and 7 bases at J, with 6 bases between the two ends. Germline-derived CDR1 and CDR2 are SQVTM and ANQGSEA. The CDR3 consists of 9 residues. The CDR3 DNA is TGCAGCGTCGGCCCTGGCTACACCTTC. Amino acids: CSVGPGYTF.

This clonotype turned up a few times. V and J are TRBV5-1 and TRBJ2-3, with 9 bases matching TRBD1. The CDR3 is 15 amino acids. Trimming cost V 2 bases and J 10 bases; bases outside gene matches: 11. Germline V gives CDR1 SGHRS, CDR2 YFSETQ. CDR3 bases: TGCGCCAGCAGCTTTGACCCGGGACAGGGACGGGCGCAGTATTTT. Encoded protein: CASSFDPGQGRAQYF.

This clonotype has more than one count but fewer than ten. The rearrangement links TRBV29-1 to TRBJ2-1, with 7 bases fitting TRBD2. J lost 5 bases, V lost 3 bases, and 10 bases had no gene match. Looked up from germline, CDR1 is SQVTM and CDR2 is ANQGSEA. The CDR3 runs 15 residues. Here the CDR3 reads CSVDPAGEIHNEQFF. The CDR3 coding sequence is TGCAGCGTTGATCCTGCGGGAGAGATCCACAATGAGCAGTTCTTC.

This rearrangement joins TRBV20-1 to TRBJ1-5, with D unclear. CDR3 length: 14 amino acids. V was clipped by 3 bases and J by 7 bases, with 16 bases between them. In germline, CDR1 is DFQATT, CDR2 SNEGSKA (reference sequence). CDR3 amino acids: CSASFSRVGQPQHF. In nucleotides, the CDR3 is TGCAGTGCTAGTTTTTCCCGGGTTGGACAGCCCCAGCATTTT.

This chain links TRBV7-3 with TRBJ2-3, with a weak D call TRBD2 (5 bases). Trimming left V 2 bases short and J 0 bases short, with 18 bases between. Germline V gene lookup returns CDR1 SGHTA and CDR2 FQGTGA. This CDR3 spans 18 amino acids. CDR3 region: CASSLLGLDFLSTDTQYF. In DNA, the CDR3 is TGTGCCAGCAGCTTACTAGGACTCGATTTTCTTAGCACAGATACGCAGTATTTT.

This clonotype was seen many times. The rearrangement uses TRBV20-1 and TRBJ2-3, with 10 positions matching TRBD1. The CDR3 has 15 amino acids. Germline V gene data show CDR1 as DFQATT and CDR2 as SNEGSKA (reference sequence). J lost 5 bases, V lost 5 bases, and 10 bases had no gene match. The CDR3 sequence is CSAPNPGTGEDTQYF. In nucleotides, the CDR3 is TGCAGTGCTCCAAACCCCGGGACAGGGGAAGATACGCAGTATTTT.

This clonotype was counted only a few times. The chain couples TRBV20-1 to TRBJ2-1; 12 positions match TRBD2. V shed 5 bases, J shed 3 bases, and the junction held 5 bases outside the gene matches. CDR3 length equals 15 residues. Germline lookup yields CDR1 DFQATT and CDR2 SNEGSKA (reference sequence). CDR3 in DNA: TGCAGTGCTCCGACGACTAGCGGGGGCTACAATGAGCAGTTCTTC. Its protein is CSAPTTSGGYNEQFF.

This clonotype was recorded at least ten times. The DNA of the CDR3 is TGCAGCGTGACACCCACGGGAGGGCCTGGAAATGAGCAGTTCTTC. This sequence encodes CSVTPTGGPGNEQFF. The chain couples TRBV29-1 to TRBJ2-1; 8 bases line up with TRBD2. V lost 6 bases, J lost 7 bases, and 14 bases stayed unmatched. Germline CDR1 is SQVTM and CDR2 is ANQGSEA. The CDR3 length is 15 residues.

This chain uses TRBV20-1 with TRBJ2-7, with D perhaps TRBD2 (5 bases). The V gene lost 5 bases and the J gene lost 3 bases, with 14 bases spanning the gap. CDR3 length: 13 residues. Germline V gives CDR1 DFQATT, CDR2 SNEGSKA (reference sequence). The CDR3 sequence is CSADRGSLYEQYF. The CDR3 nucleotides are TGCAGTGCTGACCGGGGTTCACTCTACGAGCAGTACTTC.

This clonotype was counted at least ten times. The CDR3 loop is CASSLGSSGEQFF. For the CDR3, the DNA is TGCGCCAGCAGCTTAGGGAGTAGTGGTGAGCAGTTCTTC. This chain links TRBV5-1 with TRBJ2-1; weak D call: TRBD2 (5 bases). The CDR3 extends over 13 amino acids. V lost 2 bases and J 9 bases, leaving 12 bases between the germline ends. The germline CDR1 and CDR2 sequences are SGHRS and YFSETQ.

This clonotype was seen only a few times. The CDR3 DNA reads as TGTGCCATCAGTGAGAGGATAGGGGACAGGGATCAGCCCCAGCATTTT. Encoded protein: CAISERIGDRDQPQHF. The chain links TRBV10-3 to TRBJ1-5, with 9 bases lining up with TRBD1. This CDR3 is 16 amino acids long. Germline values: CDR1 ENHRY, CDR2 SYGVKD. V gave up 2 bases and J gave up 5 bases; unmatched junction bases: 7.

CDR3 protein: CSAGRAGVEDTQYF. The DNA for the CDR3 is TGCAGTGCTGGTAGGGCGGGGGTGGAAGATACGCAGTATTTT. The rearrangement joins TRBV20-1 to TRBJ2-3, with 7 bases fitting TRBD2. The CDR3 spans 14 residues. Germline V gene lookup returns CDR1 DFQATT and CDR2 SNEGSKA (reference sequence). J was trimmed by 5 bases and V by 5 bases; bases with no gene match: 10.